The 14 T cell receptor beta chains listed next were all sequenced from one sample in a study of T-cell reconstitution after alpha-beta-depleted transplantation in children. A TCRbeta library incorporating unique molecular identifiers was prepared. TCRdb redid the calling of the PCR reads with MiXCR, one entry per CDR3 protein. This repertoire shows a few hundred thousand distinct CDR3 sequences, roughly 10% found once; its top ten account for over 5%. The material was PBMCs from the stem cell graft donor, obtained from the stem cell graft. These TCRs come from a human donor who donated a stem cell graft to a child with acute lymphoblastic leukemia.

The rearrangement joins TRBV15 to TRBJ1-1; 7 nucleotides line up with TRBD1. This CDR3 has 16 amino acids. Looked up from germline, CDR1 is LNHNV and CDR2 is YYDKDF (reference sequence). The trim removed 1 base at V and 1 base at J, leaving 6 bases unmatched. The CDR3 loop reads CATSRGTGVTNTEAFF. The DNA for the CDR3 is TGTGCCACCAGCAGAGGCACAGGGGTCACGAACACTGAAGCTTTCTTT. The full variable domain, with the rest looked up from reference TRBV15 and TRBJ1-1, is DAMVIQNPRYQVTQFGKPVTLSCSQTLNHNVMYWYQQKSSQAPKLLFHYYDKDFNNEADTPDNFQSRRPNTSFCFLDIRSPGLGDTAMYLCATSRGTGVTNTEAFFGQGTRLTVV.

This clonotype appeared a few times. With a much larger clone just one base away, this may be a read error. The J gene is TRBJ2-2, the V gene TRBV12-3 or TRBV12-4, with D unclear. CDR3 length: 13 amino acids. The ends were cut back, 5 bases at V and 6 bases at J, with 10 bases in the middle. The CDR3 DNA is TGTGCCAGCAGTCGAGTGGGCGCCGGGGAGCTGTTTTTT. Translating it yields CASSRVGAGELFF.

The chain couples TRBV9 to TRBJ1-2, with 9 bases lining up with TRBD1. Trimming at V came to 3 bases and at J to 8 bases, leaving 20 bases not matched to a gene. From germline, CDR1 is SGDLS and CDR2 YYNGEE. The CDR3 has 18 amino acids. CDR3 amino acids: CASSDGPHSGTGLDGYTF. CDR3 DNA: TGTGCCAGCAGCGACGGACCTCACTCCGGGACAGGGTTAGACGGCTACACCTTC.

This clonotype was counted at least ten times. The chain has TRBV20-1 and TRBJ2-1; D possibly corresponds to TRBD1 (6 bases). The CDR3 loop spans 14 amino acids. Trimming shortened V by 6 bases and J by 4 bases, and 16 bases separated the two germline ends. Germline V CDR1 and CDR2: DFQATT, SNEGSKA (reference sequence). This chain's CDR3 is CSANSATGYNEQFF. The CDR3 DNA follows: TGCAGTGCCAATTCGGCGACAGGTTACAATGAGCAGTTCTTC.

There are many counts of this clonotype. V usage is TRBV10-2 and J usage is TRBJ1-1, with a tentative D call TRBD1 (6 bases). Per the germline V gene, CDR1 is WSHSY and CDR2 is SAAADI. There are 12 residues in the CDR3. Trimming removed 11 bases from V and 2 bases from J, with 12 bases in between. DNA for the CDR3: TGCGCCTCCGGGGGGGGCAACACTGAAGCTTTCTTT. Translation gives CASGGGNTEAFF.

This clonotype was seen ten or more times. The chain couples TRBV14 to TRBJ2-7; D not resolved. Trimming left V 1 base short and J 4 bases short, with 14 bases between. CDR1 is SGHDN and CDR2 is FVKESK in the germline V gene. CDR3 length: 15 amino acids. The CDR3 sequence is CASSQGVGGLYEQYF. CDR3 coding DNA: TGTGCCAGCAGCCAAGGAGTCGGTGGTTTGTACGAGCAGTACTTC.

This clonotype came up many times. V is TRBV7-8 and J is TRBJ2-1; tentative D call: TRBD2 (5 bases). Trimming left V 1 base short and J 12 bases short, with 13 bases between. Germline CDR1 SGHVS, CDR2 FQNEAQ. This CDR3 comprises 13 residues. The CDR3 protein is CASSLEVNGRQFF. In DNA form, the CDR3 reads TGTGCCAGCAGCTTAGAGGTGAATGGGAGGCAGTTCTTC.

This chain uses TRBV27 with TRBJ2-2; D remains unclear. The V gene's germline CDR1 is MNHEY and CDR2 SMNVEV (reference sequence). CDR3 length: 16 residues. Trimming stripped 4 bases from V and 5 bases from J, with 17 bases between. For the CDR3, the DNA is TGTGCCAGCAGTTCCGGACCAAGTCGACCGACCGGGGAGCTGTTTTTT. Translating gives CASSSGPSRPTGELFF.

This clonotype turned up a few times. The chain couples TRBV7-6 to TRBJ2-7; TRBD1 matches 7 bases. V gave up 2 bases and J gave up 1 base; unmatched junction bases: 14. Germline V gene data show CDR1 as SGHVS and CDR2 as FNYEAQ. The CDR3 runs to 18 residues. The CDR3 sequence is CASSLNVIGATGSYEQYF. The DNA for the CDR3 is TGTGCCAGCAGCTTAAACGTTATCGGGGCGACAGGGTCCTACGAGCAGTACTTC. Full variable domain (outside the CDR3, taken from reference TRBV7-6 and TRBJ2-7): GAGVSQSPRYKVTKRGQDVALRCDPISGHVSLYWYRQALGQGPEFLTYFNYEAQQDKSGLPNDRFSAERPEGSISTLTIQRTEQRDSAMYRCASSLNVIGATGSYEQYFGPGTRLTVT.

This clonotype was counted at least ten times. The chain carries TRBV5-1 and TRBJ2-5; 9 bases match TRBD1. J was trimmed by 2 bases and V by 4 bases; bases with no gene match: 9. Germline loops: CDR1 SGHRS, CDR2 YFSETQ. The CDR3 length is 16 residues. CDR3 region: CASSRTGGGFQETQYF. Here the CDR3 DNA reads TGCGCCAGCAGCCGTACAGGGGGCGGTTTTCAAGAGACCCAGTACTTC.

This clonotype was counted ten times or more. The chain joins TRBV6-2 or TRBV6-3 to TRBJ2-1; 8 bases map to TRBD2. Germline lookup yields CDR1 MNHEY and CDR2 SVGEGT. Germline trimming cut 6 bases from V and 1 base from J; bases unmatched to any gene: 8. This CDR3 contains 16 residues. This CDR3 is CASSGRGGLSYNEQFF. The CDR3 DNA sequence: TGTGCCAGCAGCGGCCGCGGGGGGTTATCCTACAATGAGCAGTTCTTC.

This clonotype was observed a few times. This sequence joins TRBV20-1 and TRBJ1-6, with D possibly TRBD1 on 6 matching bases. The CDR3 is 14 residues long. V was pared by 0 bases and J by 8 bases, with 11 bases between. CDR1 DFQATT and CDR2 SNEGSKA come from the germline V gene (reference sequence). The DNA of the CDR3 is TGCAGTGCTAGAGATGCAGGGGCTGATTCACCCCTCCACTTT. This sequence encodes CSARDAGADSPLHF.

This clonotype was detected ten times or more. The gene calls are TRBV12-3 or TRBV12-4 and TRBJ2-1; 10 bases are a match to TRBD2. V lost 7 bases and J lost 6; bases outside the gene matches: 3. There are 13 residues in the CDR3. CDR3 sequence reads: CASKRGGVNEQFF. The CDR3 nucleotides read TGTGCCAGCAAGCGGGGGGGAGTCAATGAGCAGTTCTTC.

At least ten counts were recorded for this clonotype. The CDR3: CATSDPGLDTQYF. CDR3 bases: TGTGCCACCAGTGATCCAGGGTTGGATACGCAGTATTTT. The chain recombines TRBV24-1 with TRBJ2-3, with D possibly TRBD1 on 5 matching bases. V shed 3 bases and J shed 6 bases, with 9 bases lying between them. Germline lookup yields CDR1 KGHDR and CDR2 SFDVKD. The CDR3 is 13 amino acids.